The 32 T cell receptor beta chains reported below all come from one sample, sequenced in a study of T cell changes during pregnancy in multiple sclerosis. The method was immunoSEQ multiplex PCR; TCRdb's version includes in-frame clones alone and lacks a portion of them. The table has over 90,000 clones, roughly nine tenths seen once. The sequencing here drew on peripheral blood, taken in the second trimester of pregnancy. The receptor source for this set is a female donor in good health, enrolled as a control in a pregnancy study.

This clone was seen a handful of times. The genes are TRBV29-1 and TRBJ2-2; 10 nucleotides align to TRBD2. The CDR3 consists of 15 residues. The ends lost 6 bases at V and 5 bases at J; junction bases unmatched: 9. Germline V gene lookup returns CDR1 SQVTM and CDR2 ANQGSEA. The CDR3 nucleotides are TGCAGCGTCGTCCTACTAGCGGGATTTACCGGGGAGCTGTTTTTT. Translation: CSVVLLAGFTGELFF.

The CDR3 DNA reads as TGTGCCAGCTCACCTAACCGGGACAGACCCTACGAGCAGTACTTC. This encodes CASSPNRDRPYEQYF. The V gene is TRBV18, the J gene TRBJ2-7; 7 bases are a match to TRBD1. CDR3 length equals 15 residues. CDR1 and CDR2 (germline): KGHSH, LQKENI. J gave up 2 bases and V 3 bases, and 7 bases lay outside the gene matches. Full variable domain (rest looked up from reference TRBV18 and TRBJ2-7): NAGVMQNPRHLVRRRGQEARLRCSPMKGHSHVYWYRQLPEEGLKFMVYLQKENIIDESGMPKERFSAEFPKEGPSILRIQQVVRGDSAAYFCASSPNRDRPYEQYFGPGTRLTVT.

The genes are TRBV30 and TRBJ2-3; TRBD1 aligns across 10 bases. After removal of 8 bases from V and 1 base from J, the junction contained 3 bases not matched to a gene. CDR1 is GTSNPN and CDR2 is SVGIG in the germline V gene (reference sequence). The CDR3 totals 13 residues. The CDR3: CARGQGGTDTQYF. In DNA, the CDR3 is TGTGCCAGAGGACAGGGGGGCACAGATACGCAGTATTTT.

V usage is TRBV5-6 and J usage is TRBJ2-3, with 10 bases identical to TRBD1. This CDR3 is 16 amino acids long. The junction had 7 bases not matched to a gene; V was cut back by 4 bases and J by 2 bases. Germline loops: CDR1 SGHDT, CDR2 YYEEEE. This chain's CDR3 is CASSPLGQGVTDTQYF. CDR3 DNA sequence: TGTGCCAGCAGCCCGCTTGGACAGGGGGTCACAGATACGCAGTATTTT.

This chain uses TRBV10-1 with TRBJ1-2; D gene ambiguous. This CDR3 is 15 amino acids long. V lost 6 bases and J lost 0, with 14 bases in between. Looked up from germline, CDR1 is WNHNN and CDR2 is SYGVQD (reference sequence). This chain's CDR3 is CASRAGNFSNYGYTF. Written as DNA, the CDR3 is TGCGCCAGCAGGGCGGGGAACTTCTCTAACTATGGCTACACCTTC.

V is TRBV28 and J is TRBJ1-3, with D possibly matching TRBD1 (5 bases). The CDR3 sequence is 16 residues long. Deletions cut 3 bases from V and 2 bases from J, with 14 bases between. The germline CDR1 and CDR2 sequences are MDHEN and SYDVKM. In nucleotides, the CDR3 is TGTGCCAGCAGTTTCTCGGTGGGGGGAACTGGAAACACCATATATTTT. Protein: CASSFSVGGTGNTIYF.

The J gene is TRBJ1-6, the V gene TRBV11-2; 8 bases fit TRBD1. Germline loops: CDR1 SGHAT, CDR2 FQNNGV. Trimming at V came to 5 bases and at J to 7 bases, leaving 7 bases not matched to a gene. The CDR3 consists of 15 residues. The CDR3 protein is CASSPDRAGNSPLHF. The CDR3 nucleotides read TGTGCCAGCAGCCCGGACAGGGCGGGGAATTCACCCCTCCACTTT.

The chain combines TRBV2 with TRBJ1-6; possible D gene TRBD1, 6 bases. The CDR3 spans 14 residues. V gave up 7 bases and J gave up 7 bases, with 14 bases separating them. CDR1 SNHLY and CDR2 FYNNEI come from the germline V gene. CDR3 protein: CASKTGIVNSPLHF. The CDR3 nucleotides read TGTGCCAGCAAAACAGGGATTGTAAATTCACCCCTCCACTTT.

V usage is TRBV7-2 and J usage is TRBJ1-2; TRBD1 is a possible D gene (5 bases). The CDR3 extends over 15 amino acids. Germline V gives CDR1 SGHTA, CDR2 FQGNSA. Trimming stripped 5 bases from V and 4 bases from J, with 17 bases between. The CDR3 sequence is CASSLDVGLGYGYTF. The DNA for the CDR3 is TGTGCCAGCAGCCTAGACGTGGGACTGGGCTATGGCTACACCTTC. The variable domain in full, with the rest retrieved from reference TRBV7-2 and TRBJ1-2, is GAGVSQSPSNKVTEKGKDVELRCDPISGHTALYWYRQSLGQGLEFLIYFQGNSAPDKSGLPSDRFSAERTGGSVSTLTIQRTQQEDSAVYLCASSLDVGLGYGYTFGSGTRLTVV.

This rearrangement joins TRBV27 to TRBJ2-7; 8 positions agree with TRBD1. Per germline, CDR1 MNHEY and CDR2 SMNVEV (reference sequence). The CDR3 extends over 13 amino acids. Trimming cost V 7 bases and J 6 bases; bases outside gene matches: 8. The CDR3 loop reads CASTKGQGGEQYF. The CDR3 region has the DNA TGTGCCAGCACCAAAGGACAGGGTGGCGAGCAGTACTTC.

V and J are TRBV19 and TRBJ2-3; the match to TRBD2 covers 13 bases. CDR1 is LNHDA and CDR2 is SQIVND in the germline V gene (reference sequence). The CDR3 is made up of 14 amino acids. After removal of 10 bases from V and 3 bases from J, the junction contained 4 bases not matched to a gene. The CDR3 protein is CATGLAGDTDTQYF. CDR3 bases: TGTGCCACCGGACTAGCGGGAGATACAGATACGCAGTATTTT.

The chain joins TRBV14 to TRBJ1-1, with 7 bases lining up with TRBD1. V lost 1 base to trimming and J lost 1 base; unmatched junction nucleotides: 9. CDR3 size: 17 residues. Germline V CDR1 and CDR2: SGHDN, FVKESK. CDR3 residues: CASSQVGGQPQNTEAFF. The CDR3 nucleotides are TGTGCCAGCAGCCAAGTTGGGGGACAGCCGCAGAACACTGAAGCTTTCTTT.

This clone was seen just once. The V call is TRBV6-5, the J call TRBJ1-2; D gene unclear. V lost 7 bases and J 2 bases, leaving 8 bases between the germline ends. Germline V gene data show CDR1 as MNHEY and CDR2 as SVGAGI. The CDR3 covers 12 residues. This chain's CDR3 is CASISANYGYTF. CDR3 DNA: TGTGCCAGCATTTCCGCGAACTATGGCTACACCTTC.

This chain joins TRBV5-1 and TRBJ1-1, with D possibly being TRBD1 (6 bases). V was shortened by 4 bases and J by 4 bases, with 17 bases between the two germline ends. The CDR3 is made up of 15 amino acids. Germline lookup yields CDR1 SGHRS and CDR2 YFSETQ. DNA for the CDR3: TGCGCCAGCAGCCGGGGGGGCGGAGAAACCACTGAAGCTTTCTTT. Residues: CASSRGGGETTEAFF.

This rearrangement joins TRBV19 to TRBJ2-1; TRBD2 aligns across 10 bases. The CDR3 is 16 amino acids. CDR1 is LNHDA and CDR2 is SQIVND in the germline V gene (reference sequence). Unmatched junction bases numbered 7, after V lost 5 bases and J lost 3 bases. This CDR3 reads CASSSRTSGSYNEQFF. CDR3 bases: TGTGCCAGTAGTTCGAGGACTAGCGGAAGCTACAATGAGCAGTTCTTC.

The chain carries TRBV2 and TRBJ2-3, with TRBD2 matching 15 bases. Per germline, CDR1 SNHLY and CDR2 FYNNEI. The junction had 6 bases not matched to a gene; V was cut back by 6 bases and J by 5 bases. CDR3 size: 16 residues. The CDR3 DNA reads TGTGCCAGCAGAGAAAGGACTAGCGGGGGGGAAGATACGCAGTATTTT. It translates to CASRERTSGGEDTQYF.

The chain employs TRBV19 and TRBJ2-7; possible D gene TRBD1, 6 bases. Germline CDR1 and CDR2: LNHDA and SQIVND (reference sequence). The germline V and J ends were trimmed by 5 bases and 3 bases, with 23 bases remaining between them. The CDR3 has 17 residues. CDR3: CASSSGQDPGDIYEQYF. The CDR3 DNA sequence: TGTGCCAGTAGTTCTGGTCAAGACCCTGGGGACATCTACGAGCAGTACTTC.

This CDR3 reads CASSENRGYEQYF. CDR3 DNA: TGTGCCAGCAGTGAAAACAGGGGCTACGAGCAGTACTTC. This chain uses TRBV6-1 with TRBJ2-7; 7 bases are shared with TRBD1. This CDR3 is 13 amino acids long. Germline assignment: CDR1 MNHNS and CDR2 SASEGT. Trimming removed 2 bases from V and 3 bases from J; junction bases left unmatched: 1.

The V call is TRBV2, the J call TRBJ2-2; 8 nucleotides agree with TRBD2. Trimming took 10 bases from V and 4 from J; bases not matched to a gene: 5. The CDR3 runs to 13 residues. The germline V gene has CDR1 SNHLY and CDR2 FYNNEI. CDR3 coding DNA: TGTGCCACCATAGCGGGGATCACCGGGGAGCTGTTTTTT. It is translated as CATIAGITGELFF. Full variable domain (rest looked up from reference TRBV2 and TRBJ2-2): EPEVTQTPSHQVTQMGQEVILRCVPISNHLYFYWYRQILGQKVEFLVSFYNNEISEKSEIFDDQFSVERPDGSNFTLKIRSTKLEDSAMYFCATIAGITGELFFGEGSRLTVL.

The J gene is TRBJ2-7, the V gene TRBV5-1; the match to TRBD2 covers 7 bases. Per germline, CDR1 SGHRS and CDR2 YFSETQ. This CDR3 region has 15 residues. The V and J ends lost 0 bases and 1 base, in that order; junction bases with no gene match: 4. CDR3: CASSLVLAESYEQYF. CDR3 nucleotides: TGCGCCAGCAGCTTGGTTCTAGCGGAATCCTACGAGCAGTACTTC.

This chain joins TRBV5-1 and TRBJ2-3; TRBD2 matches at 9 bases. This CDR3 region has 15 residues. The germline CDR1 and CDR2 sequences are SGHRS and YFSETQ. V gave up 5 bases and J gave up 3 bases; unmatched junction bases: 7. The chain's CDR3 is CASRSGGIGTDTQYF. The CDR3 nucleotides are TGCGCCAGCAGAAGCGGGGGGATCGGAACAGATACGCAGTATTTT.

The CDR3 is CASRDSYYNQPQHF. CDR3 nucleotide sequence: TGTGCCAGCCGGGACAGCTATTACAATCAGCCCCAGCATTTT. This chain uses TRBV2 with TRBJ1-5; TRBD1 agrees at 7 bases. The CDR3 is 14 residues long. The trim removed 8 bases at V and 3 bases at J, leaving 7 bases unmatched. CDR1 and CDR2 from the germline V gene are SNHLY and FYNNEI.

This chain joins TRBV4-1 and TRBJ2-1; TRBD2 might be the D (6 bases). CDR3 length: 15 residues. Germline values: CDR1 MGHRA, CDR2 YSYEKL. Trimming removed 1 base at V and 6 bases at J, with 13 bases between. The chain's CDR3 is CASSQVWGDSNEQFF. The CDR3 coding sequence is TGCGCCAGCAGCCAAGTTTGGGGGGACTCCAATGAGCAGTTCTTC.

This chain connects TRBV6-5 to TRBJ1-3, with a weak D call TRBD1 (5 bases). Trimming cost V 2 bases and J 4 bases, with 9 bases left between them. Per the germline V gene, CDR1 is MNHEY and CDR2 is SVGAGI. The CDR3 length is 14 residues. This chain's CDR3 is CASSYRGPGNTIYF. The CDR3 DNA follows: TGTGCCAGCAGTTACAGGGGTCCAGGAAACACCATATATTTT.

The chain couples TRBV29-1 to TRBJ2-5; TRBD2 is a possible D gene (6 bases). CDR3 size: 11 residues. Trimming pared 0 bases from V and 10 bases from J, leaving 9 bases between. The V gene's germline CDR1 is SQVTM and CDR2 ANQGSEA. The CDR3: CSVEDLGGQYF. CDR3 coding DNA: TGCAGCGTTGAAGATTTGGGGGGCCAGTACTTC. The entire variable domain, with the rest obtained from reference TRBV29-1 and TRBJ2-5, is as follows: SAVISQKPSRDICQRGTSLTIQCQVDSQVTMMFWYRQQPGQSLTLIATANQGSEATYESGFVIDKFPISRPNLTFSTLTVSNMSPEDSSIYLCSVEDLGGQYFGPGTRLLVL.

This rearrangement joins TRBV18 to TRBJ2-3; 12 nucleotides agree with TRBD2. The length of the CDR3 is 18 residues. Germline-derived CDR1 and CDR2 are KGHSH and LQKENI. V lost 0 bases to trimming and J lost 1 base; unmatched junction nucleotides: 5. The CDR3: CASSPPRLAGVGTDTQYF. CDR3 DNA sequence: TGTGCCAGCTCACCACCGAGACTAGCGGGAGTAGGCACAGATACGCAGTATTTT.

This chain joins TRBV5-1 and TRBJ1-2; tentatively, D is TRBD1 (6 bases). V lost 3 bases and J 4 bases, leaving 13 bases between the germline ends. Germline V gene lookup returns CDR1 SGHRS and CDR2 YFSETQ. The CDR3 runs to 14 residues. In DNA form, the CDR3 reads TGCGCCAGCAGCTCTCAGGACAGACTCTATGGCTACACCTTC. As protein: CASSSQDRLYGYTF.

The V gene is TRBV6-1, the J gene TRBJ2-1; 7 bases agree with TRBD2. V lost 8 bases to trimming and J lost 8 bases; unmatched junction nucleotides: 15. This CDR3 contains 15 residues. The germline CDR1 and CDR2 sequences are MNHNS and SASEGT. CDR3 amino acids: CASLPRTRLLYEQFF. CDR3 sequence (DNA): TGTGCCAGCCTACCAAGGACTAGGCTGTTATATGAGCAGTTCTTC.

The V gene is TRBV19, the J gene TRBJ1-1, with a weak D call TRBD1 (6 bases). The CDR3 is made up of 12 amino acids. Germline CDR1 reads LNHDA; CDR2 reads SQIVND (reference sequence). The germline V and J ends were trimmed by 2 bases and 13 bases, with 14 bases remaining between them. The CDR3 here is CASSISRGVVFF. Here the CDR3 DNA reads TGTGCCAGTAGTATAAGCAGGGGAGTTGTTTTCTTT.

This clone was picked up a small number of times. The rearrangement links TRBV6-5 to TRBJ1-1; 11 nucleotides agree with TRBD1. The CDR3 runs to 13 residues. With 7 bases clipped from V and 10 bases from J, the junction kept 8 bases outside the gene matches. Germline CDR1 is MNHEY and CDR2 is SVGAGI. The CDR3, as DNA: TGTGCCAGCAACTCCGAGGACAGGGGGCGAGCTTTCTTT. This encodes CASNSEDRGRAFF.

This clone has just one count. The chain employs TRBV6-5 and TRBJ2-7; D perhaps matches TRBD1 (5 bases). The V and J ends lost 4 bases and 2 bases respectively, with 9 bases between them. Germline V CDR1 and CDR2: MNHEY, SVGAGI. The CDR3 totals 13 residues. The CDR3 bases are TGTGCCAGCAGTTCCAGGGCAACCTACGAGCAGTACTTC. Amino acids: CASSSRATYEQYF.

The rearrangement links TRBV4-1 to TRBJ1-3; D remains unclear. CDR1 and CDR2 (germline): MGHRA, YSYEKL. The CDR3 totals 15 residues. Trimming stripped 0 bases from V and 0 bases from J, with 6 bases between. The CDR3: CASSQDINSGNTIYF. The DNA for the CDR3 is TGCGCCAGCAGCCAAGATATTAACTCTGGAAACACCATATATTTT.